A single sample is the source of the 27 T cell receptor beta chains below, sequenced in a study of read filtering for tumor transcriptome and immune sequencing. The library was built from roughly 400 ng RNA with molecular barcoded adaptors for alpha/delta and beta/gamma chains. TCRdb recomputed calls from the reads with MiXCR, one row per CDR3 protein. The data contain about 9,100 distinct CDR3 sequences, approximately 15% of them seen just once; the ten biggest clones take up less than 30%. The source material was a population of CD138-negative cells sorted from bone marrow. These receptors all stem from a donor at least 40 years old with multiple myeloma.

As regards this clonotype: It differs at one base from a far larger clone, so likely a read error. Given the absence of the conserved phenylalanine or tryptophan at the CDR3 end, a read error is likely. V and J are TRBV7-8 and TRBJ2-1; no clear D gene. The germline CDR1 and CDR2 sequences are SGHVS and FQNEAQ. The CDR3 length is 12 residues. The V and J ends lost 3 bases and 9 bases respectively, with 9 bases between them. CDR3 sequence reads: CASSFARVEQFL. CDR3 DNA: TGTGCCAGCAGCTTCGCTCGGGTTGAGCAGTTCCTC.

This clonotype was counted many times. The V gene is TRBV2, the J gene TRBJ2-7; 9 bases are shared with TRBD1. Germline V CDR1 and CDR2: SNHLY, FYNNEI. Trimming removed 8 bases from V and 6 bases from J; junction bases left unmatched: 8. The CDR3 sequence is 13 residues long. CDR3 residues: CASRDRAGIEQYF. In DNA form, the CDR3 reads TGTGCCAGCCGGGACAGGGCAGGCATCGAGCAGTACTTC.

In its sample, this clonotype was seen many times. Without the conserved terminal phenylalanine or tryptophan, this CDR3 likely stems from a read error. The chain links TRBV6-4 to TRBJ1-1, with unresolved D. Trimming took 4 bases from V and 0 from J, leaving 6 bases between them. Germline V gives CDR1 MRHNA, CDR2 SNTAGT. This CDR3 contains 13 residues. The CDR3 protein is CASSVGLNTEAFL. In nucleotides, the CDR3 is TGTGCCAGCAGTGTAGGGTTGAACACTGAAGCTTTCCTT.

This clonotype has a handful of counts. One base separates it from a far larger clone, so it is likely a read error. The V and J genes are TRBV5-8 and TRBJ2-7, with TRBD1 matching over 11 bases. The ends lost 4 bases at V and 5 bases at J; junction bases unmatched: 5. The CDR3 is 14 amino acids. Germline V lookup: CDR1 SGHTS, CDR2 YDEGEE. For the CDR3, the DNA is TGTGCCAGCAGCCCAGGACAGGGGGCCGACGAGCAGTACTTC. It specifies CASSPGQGADEQYF.

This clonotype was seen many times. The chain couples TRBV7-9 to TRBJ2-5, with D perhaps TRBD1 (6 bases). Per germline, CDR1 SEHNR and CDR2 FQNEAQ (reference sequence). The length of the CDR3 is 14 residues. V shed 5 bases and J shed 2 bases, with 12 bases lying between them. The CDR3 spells CASSADSTQETQYF. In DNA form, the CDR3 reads TGTGCCAGCAGCGCGGACAGTACTCAAGAGACCCAGTACTTC.

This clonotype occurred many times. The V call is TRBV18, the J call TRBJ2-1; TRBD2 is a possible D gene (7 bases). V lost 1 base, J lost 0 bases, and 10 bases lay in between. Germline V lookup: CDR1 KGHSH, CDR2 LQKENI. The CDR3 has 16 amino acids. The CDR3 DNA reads TGTGCCAGCTCACCACGGGGGGGCAGCTCCTACAATGAGCAGTTCTTC. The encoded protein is CASSPRGGSSYNEQFF.

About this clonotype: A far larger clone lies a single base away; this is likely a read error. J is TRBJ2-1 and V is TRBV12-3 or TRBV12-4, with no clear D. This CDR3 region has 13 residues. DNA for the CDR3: TGTGCTAGTGGTTTTAGCTCCTACATTGAGCAGTTCTTC. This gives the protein CASGFSSYIEQFF.

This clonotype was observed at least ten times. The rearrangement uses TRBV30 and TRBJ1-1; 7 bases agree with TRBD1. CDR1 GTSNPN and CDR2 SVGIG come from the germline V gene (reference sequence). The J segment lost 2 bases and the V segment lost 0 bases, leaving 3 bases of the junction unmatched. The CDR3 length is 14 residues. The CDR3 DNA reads TGTGCCTGGAGTGTAGGGGGCTCAAACACTGAAGCTTTCTTT. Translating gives CAWSVGGSNTEAFF.

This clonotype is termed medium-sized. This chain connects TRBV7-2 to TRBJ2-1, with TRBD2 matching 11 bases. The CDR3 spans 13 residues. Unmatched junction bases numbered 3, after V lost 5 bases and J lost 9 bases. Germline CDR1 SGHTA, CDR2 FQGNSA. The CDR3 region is CASSPGLAAEQFF. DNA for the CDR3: TGTGCCAGCAGCCCGGGACTAGCGGCTGAGCAGTTCTTC.

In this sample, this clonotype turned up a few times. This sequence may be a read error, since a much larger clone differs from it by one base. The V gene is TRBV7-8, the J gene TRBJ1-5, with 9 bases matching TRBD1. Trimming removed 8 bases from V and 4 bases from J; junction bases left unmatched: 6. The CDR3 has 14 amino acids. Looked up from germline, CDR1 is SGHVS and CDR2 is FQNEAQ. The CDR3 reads CASGPGTGNQPQHF. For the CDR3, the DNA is TGTGCCAGCGGCCCCGGGACAGGGAATCAGCCCCAGCATTTT.

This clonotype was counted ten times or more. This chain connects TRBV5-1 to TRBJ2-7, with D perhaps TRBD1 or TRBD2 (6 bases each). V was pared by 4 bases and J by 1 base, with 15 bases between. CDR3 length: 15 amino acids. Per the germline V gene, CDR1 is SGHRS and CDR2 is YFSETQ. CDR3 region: CASSTAGQPSYEQYF. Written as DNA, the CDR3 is TGCGCCAGCAGCACGGCGGGACAACCTTCCTACGAGCAGTACTTC.

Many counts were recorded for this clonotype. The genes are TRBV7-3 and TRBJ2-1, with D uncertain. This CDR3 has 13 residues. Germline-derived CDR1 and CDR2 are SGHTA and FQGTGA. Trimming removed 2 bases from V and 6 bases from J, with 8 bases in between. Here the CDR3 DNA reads TGTGCCAGCAGCTTAGAAGGGCTCAATGAGCAGTTCTTC. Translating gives CASSLEGLNEQFF.

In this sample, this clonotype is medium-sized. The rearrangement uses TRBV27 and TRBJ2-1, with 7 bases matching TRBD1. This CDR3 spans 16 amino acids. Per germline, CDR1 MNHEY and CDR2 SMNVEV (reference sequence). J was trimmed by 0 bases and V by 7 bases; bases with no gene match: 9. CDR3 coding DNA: TGTGCCAGCATTCCCACCGGGACAGTCTCCTACAATGAGCAGTTCTTC. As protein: CASIPTGTVSYNEQFF.

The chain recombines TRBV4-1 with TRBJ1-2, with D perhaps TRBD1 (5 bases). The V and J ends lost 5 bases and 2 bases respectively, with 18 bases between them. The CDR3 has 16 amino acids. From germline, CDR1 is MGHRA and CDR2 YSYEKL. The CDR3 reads CASSARAGASNYGYTF. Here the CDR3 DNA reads TGCGCCAGCAGCGCCAGAGCCGGGGCCTCGAACTATGGCTACACCTTC.

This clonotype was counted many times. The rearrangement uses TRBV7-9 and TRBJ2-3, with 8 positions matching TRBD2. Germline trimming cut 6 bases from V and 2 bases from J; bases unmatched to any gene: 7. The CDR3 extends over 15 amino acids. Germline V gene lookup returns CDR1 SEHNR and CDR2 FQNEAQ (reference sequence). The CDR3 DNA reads TGTGCCAGCAGAAGCGGGAGACGGGCCACAGATACGCAGTATTTT. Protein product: CASRSGRRATDTQYF.

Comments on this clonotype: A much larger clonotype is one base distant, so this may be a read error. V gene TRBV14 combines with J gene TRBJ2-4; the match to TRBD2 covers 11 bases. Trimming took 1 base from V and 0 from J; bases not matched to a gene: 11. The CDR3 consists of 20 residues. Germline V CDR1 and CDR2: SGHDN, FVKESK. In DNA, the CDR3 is TGTGCCAGCAGCCAAGCGGTTAGCGGGAGGGAGCTGCTAGCCAAAAACATTCAGTACTTC. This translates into CASSQAVSGRELLAKNIQYF.

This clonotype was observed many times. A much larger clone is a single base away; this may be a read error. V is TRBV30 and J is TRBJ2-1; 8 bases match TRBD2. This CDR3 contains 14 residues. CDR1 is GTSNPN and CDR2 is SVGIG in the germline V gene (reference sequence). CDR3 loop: CAWRGSGALNGQFF. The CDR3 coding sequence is TGTGCCTGGAGAGGTAGCGGGGCTTTAAATGGGCAGTTCTTC.

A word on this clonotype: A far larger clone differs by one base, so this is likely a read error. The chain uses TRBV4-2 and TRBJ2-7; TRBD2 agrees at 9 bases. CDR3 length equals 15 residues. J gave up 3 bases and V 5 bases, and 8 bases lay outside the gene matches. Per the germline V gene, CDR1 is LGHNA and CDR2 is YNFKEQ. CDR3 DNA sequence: TGTGCCAGCAGCTTGGGAGCGGGAGGCCTCTACGAGCAGTACTTC. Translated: CASSLGAGGLYEQYF.

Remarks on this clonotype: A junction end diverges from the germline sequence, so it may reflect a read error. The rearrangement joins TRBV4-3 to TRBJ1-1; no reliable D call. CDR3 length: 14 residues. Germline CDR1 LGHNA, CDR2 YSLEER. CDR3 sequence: CASSQDGMNTGALF. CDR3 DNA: TGCGCCAGCAGCCAAGACGGCATGAACACTGGAGCTCTCTTT.

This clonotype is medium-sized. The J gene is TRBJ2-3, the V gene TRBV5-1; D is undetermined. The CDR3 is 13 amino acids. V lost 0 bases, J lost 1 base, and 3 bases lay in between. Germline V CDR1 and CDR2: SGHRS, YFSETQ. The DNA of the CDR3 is TGCGCCAGCAGCTTGGAAGGCACAGATACGCAGTATTTT. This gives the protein CASSLEGTDTQYF.

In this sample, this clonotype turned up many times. CDR3 DNA: TGCAGTGCAAAAGGACTAGCGGGGGGGCGCTTCCAAGAGACCCAGTACTTC. Translation: CSAKGLAGGRFQETQYF. V is TRBV20-1 and J is TRBJ2-5; 15 bases match TRBD2. Germline trimming cut 6 bases from V and 1 base from J; bases unmatched to any gene: 9. CDR3 length: 17 amino acids. Germline-derived CDR1 and CDR2 are DFQATT and SNEGSKA (reference sequence).

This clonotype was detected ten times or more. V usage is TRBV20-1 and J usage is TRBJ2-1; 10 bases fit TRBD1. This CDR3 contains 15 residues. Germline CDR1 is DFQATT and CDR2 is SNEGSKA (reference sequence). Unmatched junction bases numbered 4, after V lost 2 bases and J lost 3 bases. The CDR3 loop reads CSARPGQGVYNEQFF. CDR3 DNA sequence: TGCAGTGCTAGACCAGGACAGGGGGTCTACAATGAGCAGTTCTTC.

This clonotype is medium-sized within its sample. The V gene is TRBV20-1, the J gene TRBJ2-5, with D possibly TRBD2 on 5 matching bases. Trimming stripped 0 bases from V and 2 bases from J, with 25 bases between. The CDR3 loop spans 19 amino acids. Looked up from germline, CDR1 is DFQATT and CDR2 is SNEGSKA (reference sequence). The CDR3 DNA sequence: TGCAGTGCTAGAGATAGAGGCGCTGGGTCCTTAGCGTTTCAAGAGACCCAGTACTTC. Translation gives CSARDRGAGSLAFQETQYF.

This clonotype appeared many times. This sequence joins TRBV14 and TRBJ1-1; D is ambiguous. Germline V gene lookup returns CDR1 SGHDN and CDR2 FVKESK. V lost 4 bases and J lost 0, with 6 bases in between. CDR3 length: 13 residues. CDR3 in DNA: TGTGCCAGCAGCCTGTGGGTGAACACTGAAGCTTTCTTT. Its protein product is CASSLWVNTEAFF.

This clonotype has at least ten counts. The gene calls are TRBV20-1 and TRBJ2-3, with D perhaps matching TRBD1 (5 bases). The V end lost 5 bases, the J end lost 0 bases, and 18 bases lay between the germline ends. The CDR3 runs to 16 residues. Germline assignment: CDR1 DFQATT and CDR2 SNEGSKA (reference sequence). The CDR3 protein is CSAPSQGKASTDTQYF. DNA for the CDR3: TGCAGTGCTCCATCTCAGGGAAAGGCTAGCACAGATACGCAGTATTTT.

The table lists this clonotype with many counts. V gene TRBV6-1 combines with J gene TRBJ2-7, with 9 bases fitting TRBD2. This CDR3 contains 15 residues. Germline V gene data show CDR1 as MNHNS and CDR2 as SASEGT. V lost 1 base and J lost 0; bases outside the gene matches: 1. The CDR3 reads CASSEETSGSYEQYF. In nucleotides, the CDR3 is TGTGCCAGCAGTGAAGAGACTAGCGGCTCCTACGAGCAGTACTTC.

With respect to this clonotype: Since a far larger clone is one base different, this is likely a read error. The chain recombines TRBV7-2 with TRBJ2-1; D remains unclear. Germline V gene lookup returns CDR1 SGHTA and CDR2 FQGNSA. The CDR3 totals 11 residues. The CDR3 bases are TGTGTCAGCAGCTTAATGGTCGAGCAGTTCTTC. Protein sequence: CVSSLMVEQFF.